The clone carrying this T cell receptor (beta chain) occurred a few times. Its target is not known. Sequencing was performed with immunoSEQ multiplex PCR; in TCRdb, only in-frame clones are kept and a portion is missing. The data show 7,500 to 8,500 clones, approximately 62% seen once. The source of the sample is a study of T cells in tumors after PD-1 blockade. Study information: During anti-PD-1 treatment, some patients continued daily vismodegib 150 mg. Study-level points and caveats: Expanded exhausted CD8+ clones after therapy were mostly novel clonotypes. Roughly 42% of tumor TCR clonotypes were also found in blood.

Time point: second of two post-therapy site-matched biopsies roughly 2 months apart. Site-matched primary tumor biopsies were taken before and after PD-1 blockade. The CDR3 length is 14 residues. Germline CDR1 and CDR2: WNHNN and SYGVQD (reference sequence). Unmatched junction bases numbered 6, after V lost 2 bases and J lost 8 bases. V usage is TRBV10-1 and J usage is TRBJ2-1, with TRBD2 matching over 7 bases. This clonotype originated in a human donor with basal cell carcinoma. Sequences were derived from tumor tissue, sampled after anti-PD-1 treatment. The CDR3 DNA reads TGCGCCAGCAGTGAGGGGGAGGGACCGTATGAGCAGTTCTTC. Translation: CASSEGEGPYEQFF.